Shown below are 13 T cell receptor beta chains from a single sample sequenced in a study of blood T cell repertoires in COVID-19. Only in-frame clones appear in the TCRdb table, and some are missing; sequencing was by immunoSEQ multiplex PCR. The sample consists of roughly 250,000 clones, about nine tenths of them appearing once. Sequenced sample: PBMCs or T cells enriched from blood (not recorded which). These receptor sequences come from a woman between 35 and 50 years old with acute COVID-19.

This rearrangement joins TRBV5-1 to TRBJ2-7, with 8 bases that match TRBD1. Germline CDR1 reads SGHRS; CDR2 reads YFSETQ. The length of the CDR3 is 14 residues. The V gene end was trimmed by 0 bases and the J gene end by 6 bases; junction bases not matched to a gene: 5. CDR3 protein: CASSLGQGSREQYF. The CDR3 DNA is TGCGCCAGCAGCTTGGGACAGGGGTCTCGCGAGCAGTACTTC.

In its sample, this clone was seen once. The CDR3 DNA reads as TGTGCCACCAGGGGGACAGGGGCGAGGAGCACTGAAGCTTTCTTT. Encoded protein: CATRGTGARSTEAFF. This chain joins TRBV24-1 and TRBJ1-1, with 10 nucleotides matching TRBD1. Germline V CDR1 and CDR2: KGHDR, SFDVKD. The CDR3 runs 15 residues. With 7 bases clipped from V and 4 bases from J, the junction kept 8 bases outside the gene matches.

The J gene is TRBJ1-5, the V gene TRBV7-2; D may be TRBD1 (6 bases). CDR3 length: 15 amino acids. V was pared by 5 bases and J by 3 bases, with 14 bases between. Germline values: CDR1 SGHTA, CDR2 FQGNSA. DNA for the CDR3: TGTGCCAGCAGCGGCAGGACAGCTATCAATCAGCCCCAGCATTTT. As protein: CASSGRTAINQPQHF.

V is TRBV6-5 and J is TRBJ2-2; TRBD2 matches at 7 bases. V dropped 6 bases and J dropped 5; count of bases not matched to a gene: 3. The CDR3 sequence is 13 residues long. In germline, CDR1 is MNHEY, CDR2 SVGAGI. The CDR3 bases are TGTGCCAGCAGGGAGCGGGAAACCGGGGAGCTGTTTTTT. This sequence encodes CASRERETGELFF.

The gene calls are TRBV9 and TRBJ2-2, with unresolved D. The CDR3 covers 12 residues. Germline-derived CDR1 and CDR2 are SGDLS and YYNGEE. V lost 0 bases to trimming and J lost 7 bases, with 4 bases between them. The CDR3 is CASSVGGGELFF. In DNA form, the CDR3 reads TGTGCCAGCAGCGTAGGCGGCGGGGAGCTGTTTTTT. The complete variable domain, with remaining parts taken from reference TRBV9 and TRBJ2-2, reads DSGVTQTPKHLITATGQRVTLRCSPRSGDLSVYWYQQSLDQGLQFLIQYYNGEERAKGNILERFSAQQFPDLHSELNLSSLELGDSALYFCASSVGGGELFFGEGSRLTVL.

This clone occurred once. The rearrangement links TRBV21-1 to TRBJ1-1. TRBV21-1 is a pseudogene. CDR3 length equals 14 residues. The CDR3 here is CASSKGPGADEAFF. The CDR3 region has the DNA TGTGCCAGCAGCAAAGGGCCTGGAGCAGACGAAGCTTTCTTT.

The rearrangement links TRBV7-2 to TRBJ2-1, with 9 bases identical to TRBD2. Germline V gene lookup returns CDR1 SGHTA and CDR2 FQGNSA. V trimming: 4 bases; J trimming: 3 bases; junction bases outside the gene matches: 4. CDR3 length: 15 amino acids. The CDR3, as DNA: TGTGCCAGCAGCTCATCAGCGGGAGGCTACAATGAGCAGTTCTTC. This sequence encodes CASSSSAGGYNEQFF.

J is TRBJ2-1 and V is TRBV11-3, with TRBD2 identical over 7 bases. V dropped 5 bases and J dropped 10; count of bases not matched to a gene: 8. This CDR3 comprises 13 residues. Germline CDR1 reads SGHNT; CDR2 reads YENEEA. DNA of the CDR3: TGTGCCAGCAGCCTAACTAGCGTCGTGGAGCAGTTCTTC. This translates into CASSLTSVVEQFF. The whole variable domain, filled in from reference TRBV11-3 and TRBJ2-1, reads EAGVVQSPRYKIIEKKQPVAFWCNPISGHNTLYWYLQNLGQGPELLIRYENEEAVDDSQLPKDRFSAERLKGVDSTLKIQPAELGDSAVYLCASSLTSVVEQFFGPGTRLTVL.

The V and J genes are TRBV28 and TRBJ1-5; the D is unclear. The CDR3 covers 14 residues. Trimming removed 2 bases from V and 5 bases from J, with 10 bases in between. Germline V gives CDR1 MDHEN, CDR2 SYDVKM. CDR3 in amino acids: CASSLPPRYQPQHF. CDR3 in DNA: TGTGCCAGCAGTTTACCCCCCCGGTATCAGCCCCAGCATTTT.

Written as DNA, the CDR3 is TGTGCCAGCAGCCCGACAGGGGCCACTGAAGCTTTCTTT. Its translation: CASSPTGATEAFF. The chain carries TRBV7-9 and TRBJ1-1; 8 bases align to TRBD1. The germline V gene encodes CDR1 SEHNR and CDR2 FQNEAQ (reference sequence). The CDR3 loop spans 13 amino acids. Trimming took 5 bases from V and 4 from J; bases not matched to a gene: 3.

The rearrangement links TRBV29-1 to TRBJ1-1; D gene ambiguous. The V gene's germline CDR1 is SQVTM and CDR2 ANQGSEA. V lost 0 bases, J lost 1 base, and 9 bases lay in between. The CDR3 totals 14 residues. The CDR3 is CSVEDPVQNTEAFF. CDR3 nucleotides: TGCAGCGTTGAAGATCCCGTACAGAACACTGAAGCTTTCTTT.

The rearrangement uses TRBV11-3 and TRBJ2-1; the match to TRBD2 covers 7 bases. The CDR3 consists of 14 residues. Losses at the gene ends were 1 base for V and 9 bases for J; bases not matched to a gene: 6. Per germline, CDR1 SGHNT and CDR2 YENEEA. The DNA of the CDR3 is TGTGCCAGCAGCTTAGGCGGACTAGTGCTTGAGCAGTTCTTC. It encodes CASSLGGLVLEQFF.

This clone was counted only a few times. This chain joins TRBV2 and TRBJ1-6; 9 bases map to TRBD1. The ends lost 4 bases at V and 5 bases at J; junction bases unmatched: 3. In germline, CDR1 is SNHLY, CDR2 FYNNEI. The length of the CDR3 is 15 residues. DNA for the CDR3: TGTGCCAGCAGTGCGGACAGGGGCCATAATTCACCCCTCCACTTT. Residues: CASSADRGHNSPLHF.